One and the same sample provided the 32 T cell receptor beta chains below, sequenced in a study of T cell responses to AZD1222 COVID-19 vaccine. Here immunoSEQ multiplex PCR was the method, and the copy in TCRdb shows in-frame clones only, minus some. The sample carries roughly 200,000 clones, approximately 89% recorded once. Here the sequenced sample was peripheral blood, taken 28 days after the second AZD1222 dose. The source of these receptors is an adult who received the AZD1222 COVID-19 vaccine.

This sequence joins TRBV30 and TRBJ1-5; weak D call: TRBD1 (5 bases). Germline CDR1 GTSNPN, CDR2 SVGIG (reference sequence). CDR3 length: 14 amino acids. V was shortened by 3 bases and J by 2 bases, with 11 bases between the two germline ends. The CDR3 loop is CAWRRRGGNQPQHF. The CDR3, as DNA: TGTGCCTGGAGACGAAGGGGTGGCAATCAGCCCCAGCATTTT. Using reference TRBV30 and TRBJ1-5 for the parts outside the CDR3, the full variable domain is SQTIHQWPATLVQPVGSPLSLECTVEGTSNPNLYWYRQAAGRGLQLLFYSVGIGQISSEVPQNLSASRPQDRQFILSSKKLLLSDSGFYLCAWRRRGGNQPQHFGDGTRLSIL.

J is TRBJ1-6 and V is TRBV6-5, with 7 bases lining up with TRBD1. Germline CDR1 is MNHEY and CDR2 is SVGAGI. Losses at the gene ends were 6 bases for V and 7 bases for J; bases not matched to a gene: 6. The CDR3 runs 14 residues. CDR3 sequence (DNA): TGTGCCAGCAGGCCGACAGGGAGAAATTCACCCCTCCACTTT. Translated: CASRPTGRNSPLHF.

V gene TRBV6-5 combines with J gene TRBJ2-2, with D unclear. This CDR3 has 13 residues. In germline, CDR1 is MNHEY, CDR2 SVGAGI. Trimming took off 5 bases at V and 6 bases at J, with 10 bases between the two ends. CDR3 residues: CASSLPPSGELFF. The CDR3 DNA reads TGTGCCAGCAGTCTCCCACCCTCCGGGGAGCTGTTTTTT.

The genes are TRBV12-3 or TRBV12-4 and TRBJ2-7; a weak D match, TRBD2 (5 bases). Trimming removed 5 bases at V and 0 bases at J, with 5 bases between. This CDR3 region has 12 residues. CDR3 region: CASSRDSYEQYF. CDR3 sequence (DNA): TGTGCCAGCAGTCGGGACTCCTACGAGCAGTACTTC.

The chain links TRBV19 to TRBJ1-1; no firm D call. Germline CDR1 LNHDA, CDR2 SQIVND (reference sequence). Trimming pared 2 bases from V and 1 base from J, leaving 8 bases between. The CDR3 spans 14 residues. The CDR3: CASSITGANTEAFF. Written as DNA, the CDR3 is TGTGCCAGTAGTATAACGGGAGCGAACACTGAAGCTTTCTTT.

The CDR3 loop is CASSTRTGANYGYTF. CDR3 bases: TGTGCCAGCAGTACCCGGACAGGGGCTAACTATGGCTACACCTTC. The chain joins TRBV6-5 to TRBJ1-2; TRBD1 aligns across 9 bases. V shed 5 bases and J 0 bases; nucleotides not matched to a gene: 4. From germline, CDR1 is MNHEY and CDR2 SVGAGI. This CDR3 has 15 residues.

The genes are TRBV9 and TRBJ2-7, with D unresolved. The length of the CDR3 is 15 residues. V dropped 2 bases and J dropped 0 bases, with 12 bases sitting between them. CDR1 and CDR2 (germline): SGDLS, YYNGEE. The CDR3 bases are TGTGCCAGCAGCGTGGGCGGCAGCCTCTCCTACGAGCAGTACTTC. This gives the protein CASSVGGSLSYEQYF.

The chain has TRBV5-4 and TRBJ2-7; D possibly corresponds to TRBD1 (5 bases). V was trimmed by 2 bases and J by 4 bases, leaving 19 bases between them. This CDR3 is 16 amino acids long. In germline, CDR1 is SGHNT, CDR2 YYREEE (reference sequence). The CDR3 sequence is CASSLRIGRANYEQYF. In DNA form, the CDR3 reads TGTGCCAGCAGCTTAAGGATAGGCAGGGCGAATTACGAGCAGTACTTC.

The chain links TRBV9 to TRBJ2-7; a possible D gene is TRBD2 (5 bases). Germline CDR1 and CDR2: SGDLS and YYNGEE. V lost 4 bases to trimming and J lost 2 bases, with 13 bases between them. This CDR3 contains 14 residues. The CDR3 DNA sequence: TGTGCCAGCAGCCCCACTAGTGTCCCCTACGAGCAGTACTTC. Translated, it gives CASSPTSVPYEQYF.

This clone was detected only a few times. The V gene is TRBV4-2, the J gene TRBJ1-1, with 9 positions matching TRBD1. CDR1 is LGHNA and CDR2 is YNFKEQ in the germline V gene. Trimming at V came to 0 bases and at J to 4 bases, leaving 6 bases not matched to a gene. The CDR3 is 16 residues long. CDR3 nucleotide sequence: TGTGCCAGCAGCCAAGATCCGGGACAGGGCGGCACTGAAGCTTTCTTT. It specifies CASSQDPGQGGTEAFF.

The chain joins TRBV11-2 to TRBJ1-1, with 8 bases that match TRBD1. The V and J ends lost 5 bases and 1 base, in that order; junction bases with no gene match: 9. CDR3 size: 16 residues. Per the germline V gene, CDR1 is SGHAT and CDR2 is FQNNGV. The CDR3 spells CASSPRQGRSNTEAFF. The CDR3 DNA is TGTGCCAGCAGCCCTAGACAGGGGCGGTCGAACACTGAAGCTTTCTTT.

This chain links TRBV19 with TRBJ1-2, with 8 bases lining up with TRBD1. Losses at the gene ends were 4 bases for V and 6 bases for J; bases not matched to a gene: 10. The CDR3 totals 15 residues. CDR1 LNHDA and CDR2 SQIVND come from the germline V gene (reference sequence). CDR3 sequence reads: CASSRTTGGLDGYTF. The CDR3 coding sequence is TGTGCCAGTAGTAGAACTACAGGGGGATTGGATGGCTACACCTTC.

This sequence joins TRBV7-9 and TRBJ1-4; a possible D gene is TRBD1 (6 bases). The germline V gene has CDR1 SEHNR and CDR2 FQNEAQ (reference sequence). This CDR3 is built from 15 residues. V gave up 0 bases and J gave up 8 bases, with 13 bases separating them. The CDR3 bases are TGTGCCAGCAGCTTAGCGCAGGGGCGTCAAGAAAAACTGTTTTTT. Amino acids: CASSLAQGRQEKLFF.

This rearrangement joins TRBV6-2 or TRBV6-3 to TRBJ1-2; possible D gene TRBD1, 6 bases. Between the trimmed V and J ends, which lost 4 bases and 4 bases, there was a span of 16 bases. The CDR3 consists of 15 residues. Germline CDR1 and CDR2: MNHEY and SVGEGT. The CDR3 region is CASSLRGGAGYGYTF. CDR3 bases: TGTGCCAGCAGTTTAAGGGGGGGCGCCGGCTATGGCTACACCTTC.

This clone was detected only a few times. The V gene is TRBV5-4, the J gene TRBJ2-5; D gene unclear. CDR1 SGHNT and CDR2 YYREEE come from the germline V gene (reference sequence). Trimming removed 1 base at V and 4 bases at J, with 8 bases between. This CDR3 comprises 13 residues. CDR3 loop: CASSLYSGETQYF. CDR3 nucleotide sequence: TGTGCCAGCAGCTTGTATAGTGGAGAGACCCAGTACTTC.

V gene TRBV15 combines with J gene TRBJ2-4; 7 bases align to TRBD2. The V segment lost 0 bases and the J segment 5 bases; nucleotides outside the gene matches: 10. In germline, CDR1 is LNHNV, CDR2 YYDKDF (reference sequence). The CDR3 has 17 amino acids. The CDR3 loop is CATSRDWAREHENIQYF. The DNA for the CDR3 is TGTGCCACCAGCAGAGATTGGGCGCGGGAGCATGAAAACATTCAGTACTTC.

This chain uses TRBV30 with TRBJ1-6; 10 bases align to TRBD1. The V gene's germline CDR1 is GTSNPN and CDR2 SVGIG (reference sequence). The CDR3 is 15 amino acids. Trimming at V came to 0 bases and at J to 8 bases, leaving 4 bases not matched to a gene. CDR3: CAWSVLGTGDSPLHF. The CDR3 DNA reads TGTGCCTGGAGTGTACTCGGGACAGGGGATTCACCCCTCCACTTT.

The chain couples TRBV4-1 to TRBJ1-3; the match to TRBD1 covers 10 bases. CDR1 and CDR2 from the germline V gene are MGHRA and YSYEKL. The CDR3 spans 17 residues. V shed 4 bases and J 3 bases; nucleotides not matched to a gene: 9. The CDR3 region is CASSPAPGTGVGNTIYF. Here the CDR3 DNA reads TGCGCCAGCAGCCCTGCCCCCGGGACAGGGGTTGGAAACACCATATATTTT.

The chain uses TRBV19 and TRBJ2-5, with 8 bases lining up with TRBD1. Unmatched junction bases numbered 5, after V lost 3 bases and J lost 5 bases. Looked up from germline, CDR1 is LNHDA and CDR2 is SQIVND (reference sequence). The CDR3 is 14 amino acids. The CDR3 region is CASSIRTGWETQYF. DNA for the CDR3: TGTGCCAGTAGTATTAGGACAGGGTGGGAGACCCAGTACTTC.

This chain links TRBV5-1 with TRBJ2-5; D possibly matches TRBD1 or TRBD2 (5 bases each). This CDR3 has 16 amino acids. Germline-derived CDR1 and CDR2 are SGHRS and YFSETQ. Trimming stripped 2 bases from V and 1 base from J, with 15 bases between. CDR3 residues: CASSLSVFGAQETQYF. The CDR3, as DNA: TGCGCCAGCAGCTTATCCGTTTTCGGGGCCCAAGAGACCCAGTACTTC.

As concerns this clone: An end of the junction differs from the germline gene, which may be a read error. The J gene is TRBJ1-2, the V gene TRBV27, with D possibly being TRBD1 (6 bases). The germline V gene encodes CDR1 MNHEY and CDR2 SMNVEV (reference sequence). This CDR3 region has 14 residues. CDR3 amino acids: CASSLSQGLYGYTF. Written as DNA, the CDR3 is TGTGCCAGCAGTCTCTCCCAGGGGCTTTATGGGTACACCTTC.

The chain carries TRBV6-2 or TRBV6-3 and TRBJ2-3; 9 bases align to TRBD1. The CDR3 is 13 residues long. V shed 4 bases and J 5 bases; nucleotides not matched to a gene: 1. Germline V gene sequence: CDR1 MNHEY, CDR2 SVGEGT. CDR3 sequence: CASSLDRGDTQYF. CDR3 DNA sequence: TGTGCCAGCAGTTTGGACAGGGGAGATACGCAGTATTTT.

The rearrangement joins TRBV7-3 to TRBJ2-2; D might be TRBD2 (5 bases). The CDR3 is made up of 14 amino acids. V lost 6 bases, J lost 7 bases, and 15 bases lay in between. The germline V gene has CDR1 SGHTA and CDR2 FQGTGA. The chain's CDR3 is CASRAGGPVGELFF. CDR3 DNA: TGTGCCAGCAGAGCAGGCGGGCCAGTCGGGGAGCTGTTTTTT. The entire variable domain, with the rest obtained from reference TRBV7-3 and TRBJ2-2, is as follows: GAGVSQTPSNKVTEKGKYVELRCDPISGHTALYWYRQSLGQGPEFLIYFQGTGAADDSGLPNDRFFAVRPEGSVSTLKIQRTERGDSAVYLCASRAGGPVGELFFGEGSRLTVL.

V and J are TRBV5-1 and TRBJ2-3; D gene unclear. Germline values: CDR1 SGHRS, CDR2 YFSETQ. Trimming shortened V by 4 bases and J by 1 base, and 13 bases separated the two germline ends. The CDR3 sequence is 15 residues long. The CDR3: CASSPWTTRTDTQYF. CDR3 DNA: TGCGCCAGCAGCCCCTGGACGACCCGCACAGATACGCAGTATTTT.

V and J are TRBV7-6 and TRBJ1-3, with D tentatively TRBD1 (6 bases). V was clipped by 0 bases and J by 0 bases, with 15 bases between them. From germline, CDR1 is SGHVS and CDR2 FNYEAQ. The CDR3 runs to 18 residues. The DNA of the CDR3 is TGTGCCAGCAGCTTAGCGGGTACAGGGTTCCCCTCTGGAAACACCATATATTTT. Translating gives CASSLAGTGFPSGNTIYF.

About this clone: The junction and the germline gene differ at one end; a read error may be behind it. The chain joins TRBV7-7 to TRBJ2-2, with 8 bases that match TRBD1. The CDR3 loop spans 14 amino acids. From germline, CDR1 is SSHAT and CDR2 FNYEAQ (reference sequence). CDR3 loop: CASSPQGANGELFF. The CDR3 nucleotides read TGTGCTAGCAGCCCCCAGGGGGCGAACGGGGAGCTGTTTTTT.

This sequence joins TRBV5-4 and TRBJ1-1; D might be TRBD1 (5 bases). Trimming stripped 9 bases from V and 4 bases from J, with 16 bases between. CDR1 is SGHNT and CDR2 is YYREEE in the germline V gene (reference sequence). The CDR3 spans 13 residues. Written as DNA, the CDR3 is TGTGCCACCATGGGACCTCGGGGCACTGAAGCTTTCTTT. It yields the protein CATMGPRGTEAFF.

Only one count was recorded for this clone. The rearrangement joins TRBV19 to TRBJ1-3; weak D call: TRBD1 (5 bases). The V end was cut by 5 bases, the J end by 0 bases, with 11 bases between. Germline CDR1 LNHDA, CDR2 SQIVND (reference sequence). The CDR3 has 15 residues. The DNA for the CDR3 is TGTGCCAGTAGTGATGACAGTGGCTCTGGAAACACCATATATTTT. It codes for CASSDDSGSGNTIYF.

CDR3 DNA sequence: TGTGCCAGCAGCCAAGATAGGAGCTCTGGAAACACCATATATTTT. Its translation: CASSQDRSSGNTIYF. The V gene is TRBV4-2, the J gene TRBJ1-3; no definite D call. V lost 0 bases and J lost 0, with 6 bases in between. Looked up from germline, CDR1 is LGHNA and CDR2 is YNFKEQ. CDR3 length equals 15 residues.

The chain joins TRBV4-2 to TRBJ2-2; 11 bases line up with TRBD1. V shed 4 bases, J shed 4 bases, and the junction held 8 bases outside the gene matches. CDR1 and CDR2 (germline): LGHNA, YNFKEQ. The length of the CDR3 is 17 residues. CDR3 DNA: TGTGCCAGCAGCCTAAACGCAGGGACAGGGGGCACCGGGGAGCTGTTTTTT. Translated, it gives CASSLNAGTGGTGELFF.

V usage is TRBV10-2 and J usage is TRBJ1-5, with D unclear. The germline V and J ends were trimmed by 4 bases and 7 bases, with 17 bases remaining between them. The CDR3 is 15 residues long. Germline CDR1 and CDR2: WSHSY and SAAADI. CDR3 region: CASSAMMAGWQPQHF. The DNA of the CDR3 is TGCGCCAGCAGTGCGATGATGGCCGGATGGCAGCCCCAGCATTTT.

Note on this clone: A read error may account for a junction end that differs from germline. The CDR3 DNA is TGCGCCAGTAGCCAAGATAGAAGGACAGGGGAATATGGCTACACCTTC. This gives the protein CASSQDRRTGEYGYTF. The chain employs TRBV4-3 and TRBJ1-2; 9 bases line up with TRBD1. Germline V CDR1 and CDR2: LGHNA, YSLEER. This CDR3 has 16 amino acids.